This T cell receptor beta chain was recorded in a study of vaccination and CD4 T cells after COVID-19. Oncomine TCR Beta short-read sequencing was applied to DNA from cultured CD4+ T cells. One entry per CDR3 protein results from TCRdb running MiXCR on the PCR reads. This sample has approximately 15,000 distinct CDR3 sequences; 50% to 75% occur once, and the top ten carry 6.2%. Sample treatment: roughly ten-day PBMC culture with coronavirus spike peptide pools or control peptides (ViraFEST assay). This clonotype was seen only once. Its antigen is unknown. Germline-derived CDR1 and CDR2 are SGHTA and FQGTGA. With V trimmed by 5 bases and J by 8 bases, 4 bases remained unmatched. The CDR3 spans 14 residues.

The chain uses TRBV7-3 and TRBJ1-6, with 9 nucleotides matching TRBD1. The source is a human donor who had recovered from COVID-19. The material sequenced was CD4+ T cells from blood, cultured in vitro. The CDR3 DNA reads TGTGCCAGCAGCCTCGGACAGGGGTATTCACCCCTCCACTTT. Protein: CASSLGQGYSPLHF.